The 20 T cell receptor beta chains given below trace back to one sample, sequenced in a study of blood T cell repertoires in COVID-19. TCRdb keeps only in-frame clones here, not all; method: immunoSEQ multiplex PCR. The sample records fewer than 350,000 clones, approximately 90% being singletons. The specimen was PBMCs or T cells enriched from blood (not recorded which). All receptors derive from a woman aged 40 to 55 with acute COVID-19.

This chain connects TRBV28 to TRBJ1-2; the D gene is possibly TRBD1 (6 bases). The CDR3 consists of 15 residues. CDR1 is MDHEN, CDR2 SYDVKM, per germline. Trimming stripped 4 bases from V and 4 bases from J, with 16 bases between. The CDR3 bases are TGTGCCAGCAGTTCCAAGGGGGGGTTTTCCTATGGCTACACCTTC. This translates into CASSSKGGFSYGYTF.

V usage is TRBV6-5 and J usage is TRBJ2-1; tentatively, D is TRBD1 (6 bases). Trimming removed 6 bases at V and 9 bases at J, with 12 bases between. CDR1 and CDR2 (germline): MNHEY, SVGAGI. The CDR3 has 12 residues. The CDR3: CASSRVGGEQFF. The CDR3 region has the DNA TGTGCCAGCAGCCGCGTAGGGGGTGAGCAGTTCTTC.

The chain is built from TRBV5-6 and TRBJ1-4, with a weak D call TRBD1 (6 bases). The CDR3 totals 16 residues. Germline CDR1 reads SGHDT; CDR2 reads YYEEEE. V was shortened by 6 bases and J by 4 bases, with 19 bases between the two germline ends. The DNA for the CDR3 is TGTGCCAGCAACCGGAACACAGGGAATAATAATGAAAAACTGTTTTTT. It specifies CASNRNTGNNNEKLFF. Using reference TRBV5-6 and TRBJ1-4 for the parts outside the CDR3, the full variable domain is DAGVTQSPTHLIKTRGQQVTLRCSPKSGHDTVSWYQQALGQGPQFIFQYYEEEERQRGNFPDRFSGHQFPNYSSELNVNALLLGDSALYLCASNRNTGNNNEKLFFGSGTQLSVL.

V and J are TRBV10-3 and TRBJ1-2; D unclear. The CDR3 covers 13 residues. Germline lookup yields CDR1 ENHRY and CDR2 SYGVKD. The V end lost 2 bases, the J end lost 1 base, and 5 bases lay between the germline ends. The CDR3 reads CAISETVNYGYTF. CDR3 DNA: TGTGCCATCAGTGAGACTGTTAACTATGGCTACACCTTC.

The chain has TRBV5-6 and TRBJ2-4, with TRBD1 matching over 7 bases. Trimming took 2 bases from V and 4 from J; bases not matched to a gene: 9. CDR3 length equals 16 residues. Germline assignment: CDR1 SGHDT and CDR2 YYEEEE. The CDR3 DNA sequence: TGTGCCAGCAGCTTTTCGGGGTCGGGACAGAAAAACATTCAGTACTTC. Translation gives CASSFSGSGQKNIQYF.

This chain links TRBV5-6 with TRBJ2-5; 8 bases are a match to TRBD1. The length of the CDR3 is 13 residues. Germline V gene sequence: CDR1 SGHDT, CDR2 YYEEEE. J gave up 6 bases and V 4 bases, and 5 bases lay outside the gene matches. DNA of the CDR3: TGTGCCAGCAGCCCCCGGACAGGGCAGACCCAGTACTTC. Translation gives CASSPRTGQTQYF.

The chain uses TRBV7-8 and TRBJ1-2; D remains ambiguous. V shed 5 bases and J shed 5 bases, with 12 bases lying between them. This CDR3 is built from 13 residues. The germline CDR1 and CDR2 sequences are SGHVS and FQNEAQ. The CDR3 reads CASSLRLEYGYTF. The CDR3 DNA reads as TGTGCCAGCAGCCTAAGGTTGGAGTATGGCTACACCTTC.

The J gene is TRBJ2-3, the V gene TRBV7-3; D is possibly TRBD2 (5 bases). V was trimmed by 5 bases and J by 6 bases, leaving 24 bases between them. Germline V CDR1 and CDR2: SGHTA, FQGTGA. The CDR3 is 17 amino acids. This chain's CDR3 is CASSPYPPAERADTQYF. The CDR3 DNA sequence: TGTGCCAGCAGCCCATACCCCCCAGCGGAAAGGGCGGATACGCAGTATTTT.

This sequence joins TRBV5-1 and TRBJ1-4, with 9 bases identical to TRBD1. V was pared by 0 bases and J by 7 bases, with 4 bases of the junction left unmatched. CDR1 is SGHRS, CDR2 YFSETQ, per germline. The CDR3 runs to 15 residues. The CDR3 DNA reads TGCGCCAGCAGCTTGGGGACAGGGGCGGTTGAAAAACTGTTTTTT. Its translation is CASSLGTGAVEKLFF.

The V call is TRBV4-1, the J call TRBJ2-2, with 7 bases fitting TRBD2. There are 16 residues in the CDR3. The J segment lost 3 bases and the V segment lost 5 bases, leaving 9 bases of the junction unmatched. Looked up from germline, CDR1 is MGHRA and CDR2 is YSYEKL. The CDR3 nucleotides read TGCGCCAGCAGCAGCGGGGCACTCGGTGACACCGGGGAGCTGTTTTTT. It is translated as CASSSGALGDTGELFF.

J is TRBJ1-2 and V is TRBV6-2 or TRBV6-3; 7 bases are a match to TRBD1. CDR3 size: 13 residues. The V gene end was trimmed by 5 bases and the J gene end by 4 bases; junction bases not matched to a gene: 4. Germline values: CDR1 MNHEY, CDR2 SVGEGT. The CDR3 coding sequence is TGTGCCAGCAGTCCCGGGACAGTCTATGGCTACACCTTC. This codes for CASSPGTVYGYTF.

This chain uses TRBV7-9 with TRBJ2-3; the match to TRBD1 covers 7 bases. After removal of 8 bases from V and 0 bases from J, the junction contained 2 bases not matched to a gene. Germline-derived CDR1 and CDR2 are SEHNR and FQNEAQ (reference sequence). The CDR3 runs 13 residues. CDR3 nucleotides: TGTGCCAGCGAGGGACAGAGCACAGATACGCAGTATTTT. This gives the protein CASEGQSTDTQYF.

This chain connects TRBV4-2 to TRBJ2-7; TRBD1 aligns across 8 bases. Germline loops: CDR1 LGHNA, CDR2 YNFKEQ. V gave up 3 bases and J gave up 2 bases; unmatched junction bases: 15. CDR3 length equals 18 residues. CDR3 sequence reads: CASSQDWDRTGRPYEQYF. The CDR3 DNA is TGTGCCAGCAGCCAGGACTGGGATCGGACAGGGCGGCCCTACGAGCAGTACTTC.

The J gene is TRBJ1-1, the V gene TRBV7-3; the match to TRBD1 covers 9 bases. Looked up from germline, CDR1 is SGHTA and CDR2 is FQGTGA. The CDR3 loop spans 15 amino acids. The J segment lost 3 bases and the V segment lost 5 bases, leaving 7 bases of the junction unmatched. The CDR3 reads CASSGRGQGDTEAFF. The CDR3 nucleotides read TGTGCCAGCAGCGGAAGGGGACAGGGTGACACTGAAGCTTTCTTT.

The rearrangement joins TRBV5-1 to TRBJ2-5; perhaps TRBD2 as D (7 bases). The length of the CDR3 is 13 residues. Trimming pared 2 bases from V and 5 bases from J, leaving 10 bases between. Germline lookup yields CDR1 SGHRS and CDR2 YFSETQ. CDR3: CASSFEGGETQYF. CDR3 sequence (DNA): TGCGCCAGCAGCTTTGAGGGGGGGGAGACCCAGTACTTC.

The chain recombines TRBV7-9 with TRBJ2-1; no reliable D call. The ends were cut back, 0 bases at V and 8 bases at J, with 5 bases in the middle. Looked up from germline, CDR1 is SEHNR and CDR2 is FQNEAQ (reference sequence). This CDR3 has 12 residues. CDR3 protein: CASSLALYEQFF. DNA for the CDR3: TGTGCCAGCAGCTTAGCCCTTTATGAGCAGTTCTTC.

J is TRBJ2-1 and V is TRBV6-1; 7 bases are shared with TRBD1. The CDR3 is made up of 13 amino acids. Germline CDR1 and CDR2: MNHNS and SASEGT. The junction had 4 bases not matched to a gene; V was cut back by 2 bases and J by 9 bases. CDR3 sequence reads: CASSERQGVEQFF. Here the CDR3 DNA reads TGTGCCAGCAGTGAAAGGCAGGGGGTTGAGCAGTTCTTC.

This chain uses TRBV7-2 with TRBJ2-7, with TRBD2 matching 9 bases. The V segment lost 5 bases and the J segment 3 bases; nucleotides outside the gene matches: 14. Germline CDR1 reads SGHTA; CDR2 reads FQGNSA. This CDR3 has 17 amino acids. CDR3 sequence reads: CASSRNSGSRSIYEQYF. The CDR3 DNA sequence: TGTGCCAGCAGCCGCAATAGCGGGAGTCGCAGTATCTACGAGCAGTACTTC. Looking up the rest from reference TRBV7-2 and TRBJ2-7 gives the full variable domain: GAGVSQSPSNKVTEKGKDVELRCDPISGHTALYWYRQSLGQGLEFLIYFQGNSAPDKSGLPSDRFSAERTGGSVSTLTIQRTQQEDSAVYLCASSRNSGSRSIYEQYFGPGTRLTVT.

CDR3: CASSPGGVNQPQHF. The CDR3 nucleotides read TGTGCCAGCTCCCCCGGGGGAGTCAATCAGCCCCAGCATTTT. This chain uses TRBV18 with TRBJ1-5; a weak D match, TRBD1 (5 bases). V shed 6 bases and J shed 3 bases, with 12 bases lying between them. The CDR3 sequence is 14 residues long. The germline V gene has CDR1 KGHSH and CDR2 LQKENI.

In this sample, this clone turned up once. V gene TRBV7-2 combines with J gene TRBJ2-3, with TRBD2 matching 8 bases. CDR1 is SGHTA and CDR2 is FQGNSA in the germline V gene. This CDR3 is 17 amino acids long. The trim removed 5 bases at V and 1 base at J, leaving 11 bases unmatched. The CDR3 sequence: CASSTRGGERGTDTQYF. CDR3 coding DNA: TGTGCCAGCAGCACCCGGGGGGGAGAGCGGGGCACAGATACGCAGTATTTT.